This TCR beta chain was sequenced in a study of blood T cell repertoires in COVID-19. The overall study: The United States, Italy and Spain supplied acute and convalescent COVID-19 samples. PBMCs, B-cell-depleted T cells, or T cells were the source of the cDNA or gDNA that made up the material.

Original handling: Amplified reference gene primers provided the basis for estimating nucleated cell counts. Profiled with immunoSEQ multiplex PCR; TCRdb holds only in-frame clones, not every one. V and J calls and clone size come straight from that table; D and trimming were deduced from the DNA. The repertoire holds a few hundred thousand clones, roughly 88% seen once, with roughly a tenth in the top ten. Seattle patients were enrolled during active infection and followed longitudinally. The specimen sequenced was peripheral blood. This TCR was recovered from a woman aged 70-85 years with COVID-19, enrolled during active disease.

The CDR3 DNA reads as TGTGCCAGTAGCACAGGGTACTCTGGAAACACCATATATTTT. Its protein is CASSTGYSGNTIYF. The chain employs TRBV19 and TRBJ1-3; weak D call: TRBD1 (6 bases). Germline CDR1 LNHDA, CDR2 SQIVND (reference sequence). CDR3 length: 14 residues. V was clipped by 6 bases and J by 0 bases, with 9 bases between them.